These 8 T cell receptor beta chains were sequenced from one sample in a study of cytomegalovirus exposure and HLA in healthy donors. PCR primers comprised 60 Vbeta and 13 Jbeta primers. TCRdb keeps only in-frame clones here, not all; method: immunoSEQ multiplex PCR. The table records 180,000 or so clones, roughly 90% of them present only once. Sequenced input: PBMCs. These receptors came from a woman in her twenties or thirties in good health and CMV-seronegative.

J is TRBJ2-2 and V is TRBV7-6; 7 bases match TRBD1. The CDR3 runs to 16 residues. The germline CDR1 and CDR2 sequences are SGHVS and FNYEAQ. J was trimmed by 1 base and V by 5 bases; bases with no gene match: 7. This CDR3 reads CASSAWDRRNTGELFF. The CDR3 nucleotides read TGTGCCAGCAGCGCCTGGGACAGAAGGAACACCGGGGAGCTGTTTTTT. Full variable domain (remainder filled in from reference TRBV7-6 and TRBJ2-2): GAGVSQSPRYKVTKRGQDVALRCDPISGHVSLYWYRQALGQGPEFLTYFNYEAQQDKSGLPNDRFSAERPEGSISTLTIQRTEQRDSAMYRCASSAWDRRNTGELFFGEGSRLTVL.

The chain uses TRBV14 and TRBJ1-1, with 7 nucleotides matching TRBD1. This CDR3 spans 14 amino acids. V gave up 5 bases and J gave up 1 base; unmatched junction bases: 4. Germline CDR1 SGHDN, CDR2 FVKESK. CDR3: CASSEGQPNTEAFF. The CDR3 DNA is TGTGCCAGCAGCGAGGGACAGCCGAACACTGAAGCTTTCTTT.

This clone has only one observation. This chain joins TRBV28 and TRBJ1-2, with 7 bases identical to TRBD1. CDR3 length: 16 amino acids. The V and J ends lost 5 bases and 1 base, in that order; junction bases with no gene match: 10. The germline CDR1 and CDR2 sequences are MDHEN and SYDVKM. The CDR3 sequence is CASSPPLGQVNYGYTF. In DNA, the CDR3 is TGTGCCAGCAGTCCCCCCTTAGGACAGGTTAACTATGGCTACACCTTC.

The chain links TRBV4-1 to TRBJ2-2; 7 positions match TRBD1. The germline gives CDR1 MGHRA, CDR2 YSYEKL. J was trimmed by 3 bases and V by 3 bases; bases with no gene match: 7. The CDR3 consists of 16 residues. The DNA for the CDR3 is TGCGCCAGCAGCCATAACAGGGGCCTTTACACCGGGGAGCTGTTTTTT. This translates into CASSHNRGLYTGELFF.

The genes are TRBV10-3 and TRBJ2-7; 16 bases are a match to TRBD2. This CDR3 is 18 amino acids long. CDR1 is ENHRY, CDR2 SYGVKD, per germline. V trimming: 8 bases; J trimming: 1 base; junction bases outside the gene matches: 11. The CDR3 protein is CAIRPGTSGRALSYEQYF. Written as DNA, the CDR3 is TGTGCCATCCGACCCGGGACTAGCGGGAGGGCGCTTTCCTACGAGCAGTACTTC.

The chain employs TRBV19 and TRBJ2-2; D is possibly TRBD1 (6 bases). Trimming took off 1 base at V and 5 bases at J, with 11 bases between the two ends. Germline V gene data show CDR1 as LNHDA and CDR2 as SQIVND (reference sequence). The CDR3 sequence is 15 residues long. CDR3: CASSIVQGRTGELFF. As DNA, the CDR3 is TGTGCCAGTAGTATAGTACAGGGAAGGACCGGGGAGCTGTTTTTT.

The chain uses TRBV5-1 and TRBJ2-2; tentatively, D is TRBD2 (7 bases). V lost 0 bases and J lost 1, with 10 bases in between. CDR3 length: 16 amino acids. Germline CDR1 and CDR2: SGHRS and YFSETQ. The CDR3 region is CASSLEGGMNTGELFF. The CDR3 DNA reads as TGCGCCAGCAGCTTGGAGGGGGGGATGAACACCGGGGAGCTGTTTTTT.

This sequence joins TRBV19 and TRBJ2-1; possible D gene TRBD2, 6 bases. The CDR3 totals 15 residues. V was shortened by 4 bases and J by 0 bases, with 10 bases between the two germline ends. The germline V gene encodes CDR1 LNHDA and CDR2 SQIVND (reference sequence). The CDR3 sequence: CASSRQTSSYNEQFF. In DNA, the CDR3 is TGTGCCAGTAGTAGACAGACTAGCTCCTACAATGAGCAGTTCTTC.